This TCR beta chain was identified in a study of OX40 agonist ivuxolimab in advanced cancers. About the study: It was ivuxolimab, an agonistic anti-OX40 (CD134) antibody, that patients were treated with. Dose-escalation cases comprised hepatocellular carcinoma, melanoma, renal cell or head and neck cancer.

Study-wide results and limits: Low normalized T-cell clonal expansion was additionally recorded for some nonresponders.

This clone came up a few times. What it recognizes is unknown. CDR1 and CDR2 (germline): SGHAT, FQNNGV. Trimming cost V 4 bases and J 0 bases, with 13 bases left between them. This CDR3 comprises 16 residues. Assay used: immunoSEQ multiplex PCR; TCRdb lists only in-frame clones, some missing. The data show 70,000 to 80,000 clones, 70% to 90% seen once. Blood got drawn at baseline, again on cycle 4 day 1, and then on cycle 7 day 1. The chain combines TRBV11-2 with TRBJ1-3; a possible D gene is TRBD1 (6 bases). The sequence was collected from an adult with an advanced solid tumor such as melanoma, head and neck, liver or kidney cancer. The material was CD4+ or CD8+ T cells sorted from blood, obtained in a trial of the OX40 agonist ivuxolimab. In DNA form, the CDR3 reads TGTGCCAGCAGCTCCTACAGGGCCCGCTCTGGAAACACCATATATTTT. Translating gives CASSSYRARSGNTIYF.